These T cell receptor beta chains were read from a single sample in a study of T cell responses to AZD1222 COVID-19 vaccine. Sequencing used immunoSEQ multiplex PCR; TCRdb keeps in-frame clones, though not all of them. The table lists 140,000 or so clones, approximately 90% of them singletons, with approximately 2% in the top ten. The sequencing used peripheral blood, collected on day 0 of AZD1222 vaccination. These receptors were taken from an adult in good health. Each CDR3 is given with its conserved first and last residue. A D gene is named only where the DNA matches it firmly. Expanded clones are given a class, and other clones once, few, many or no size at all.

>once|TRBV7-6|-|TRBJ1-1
CASSDGTPWTEAFF
TGTGCCAGCAGCGACGGAACACCATGGACTGAAGCTTTCTTT
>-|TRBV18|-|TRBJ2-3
CASSPPQELRDTQYF
TGTGCCAGCTCACCACCACAGGAACTTAGGGATACGCAGTATTTT
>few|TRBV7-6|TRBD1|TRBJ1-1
CASSATGVVTEAFF
TGTGCCAGCAGCGCGACAGGGGTAGTCACTGAAGCTTTCTTT
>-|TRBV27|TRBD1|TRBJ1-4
CASSLRTGVEKLFF
TGTGCCAGCAGTTTAAGGACAGGGGTCGAAAAACTGTTTTTT
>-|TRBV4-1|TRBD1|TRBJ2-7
CASSPIVDRGHEQYF
TGCGCCAGCAGCCCCATCGTGGACAGGGGACACGAGCAGTACTTC
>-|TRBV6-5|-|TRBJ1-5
CASSRNSNQPQHF
TGTGCCAGCTCCCGGAATAGCAATCAGCCCCAGCATTTT
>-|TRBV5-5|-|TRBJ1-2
CASRETGGYGYTF
TGTGCCAGCAGGGAGACAGGCGGCTATGGCTACACCTTC
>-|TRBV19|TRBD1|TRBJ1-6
CASSSGGRNSPLHF
TGTGCCAGTAGTTCAGGGGGTAGGAATTCACCCCTCCACTTT
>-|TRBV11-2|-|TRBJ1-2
CASSLPGRDYGYTF
TGTGCCAGCAGCTTACCAGGGAGAGACTATGGCTACACCTTC
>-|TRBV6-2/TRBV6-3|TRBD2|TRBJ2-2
CASSRAGHNTGELFF
TGTGCCAGCAGCCGAGCGGGGCATAACACCGGGGAGCTGTTTTTT
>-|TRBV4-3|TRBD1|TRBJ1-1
CASSQQTGMTEAFF
TGCGCCAGCAGCCAGCAGACAGGGATGACTGAAGCTTTCTTT
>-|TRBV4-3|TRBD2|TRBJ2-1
CASSQDRFLGLAVYEQFF
TGCGCCAGCAGCCAAGATAGGTTTCTGGGACTAGCGGTATATGAGCAGTTCTTC
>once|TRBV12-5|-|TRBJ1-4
CASGFVHPPGRVNEKLFF
TGTGCTAGTGGTTTTGTTCACCCCCCCGGACGGGTTAATGAAAAACTGTTTTTT
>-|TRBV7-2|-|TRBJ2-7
CASSLAGTASYEQYF
TGTGCCAGCAGCTTAGCGGGGACCGCTTCCTACGAGCAGTACTTC
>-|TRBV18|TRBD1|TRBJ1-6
CASSPSLAGGRDSPLHF
TGTGCCAGCTCACCAAGCTTGGCAGGGGGCAGGGATTCACCCCTCCACTTT
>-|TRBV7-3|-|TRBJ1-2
CASSFQGTYGYTF
TGTGCCAGCAGCTTTCAGGGGACCTATGGCTACACCTTC
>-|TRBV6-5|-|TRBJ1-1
CASRTMLRRNTEAFF
TGTGCCAGCAGGACTATGCTGAGGCGGAACACTGAAGCTTTCTTT
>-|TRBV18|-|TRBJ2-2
CASSPLSGQNTGELFF
TGTGCCAGCTCACCACTGTCGGGTCAGAACACCGGGGAGCTGTTTTTT
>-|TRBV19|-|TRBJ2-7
CASSKNYPYEQYF
TGTGCCAGTAGTAAAAACTACCCCTACGAGCAGTACTTC
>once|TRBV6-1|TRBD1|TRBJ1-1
CASSEGYWTGENTEAFF
TGTGCCAGCAGTGAAGGATACTGGACAGGAGAGAACACTGAAGCTTTCTTT
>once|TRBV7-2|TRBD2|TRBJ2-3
CASSLAPASGGTDTDTQYF
TGTGCCAGCAGCTTAGCGCCGGCTAGCGGGGGGACAGACACAGATACGCAGTATTTT
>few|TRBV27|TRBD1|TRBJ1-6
CASSFSTGWSSPLHF
TGTGCCAGCAGTTTCTCGACAGGGTGGAGTTCACCCCTCCACTTT
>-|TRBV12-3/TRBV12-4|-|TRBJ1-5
CASRSSGNQPQHF
TGTGCCAGCAGATCGTCGGGCAATCAGCCCCAGCATTTT
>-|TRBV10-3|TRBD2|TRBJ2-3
CAISESKRGAADTQYF
TGTGCCATCAGTGAGTCGAAGCGGGGGGCCGCAGATACGCAGTATTTT
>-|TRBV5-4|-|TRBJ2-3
CASSSRRDSTDTQYF
TGTGCCAGCAGTTCCCGACGGGACTCCACAGATACGCAGTATTTT
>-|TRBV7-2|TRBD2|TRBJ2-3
CASSALAGQGDTQYF
TGTGCCAGCAGCGCGCTAGCGGGGCAGGGGGATACGCAGTATTTT
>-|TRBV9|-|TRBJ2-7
CASSVGPASIEQYF
TGTGCCAGCAGCGTAGGTCCGGCCAGCATCGAGCAGTACTTC
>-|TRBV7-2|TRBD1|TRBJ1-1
CASREVDRGTEAFF
TGTGCCAGCAGGGAAGTAGACAGGGGCACTGAAGCTTTCTTT
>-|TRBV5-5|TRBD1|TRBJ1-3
CASSYGGQSGNTIYF
TGTGCCAGCAGTTACGGGGGACAGTCCGGAAACACCATATATTTT
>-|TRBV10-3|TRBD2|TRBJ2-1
CAISDYGGGNEQFF
TGTGCCATCAGTGATTATGGCGGGGGGAATGAGCAGTTCTTC
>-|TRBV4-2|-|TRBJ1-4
CASSHYPGLLTTNEKLFF
TGTGCCAGCAGCCACTACCCGGGACTCCTTACAACTAATGAAAAACTGTTTTTT
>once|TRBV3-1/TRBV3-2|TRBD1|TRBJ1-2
CASSQGQGAPNYGYTF
TGTGCCAGCAGCCAGGGACAGGGGGCGCCCAACTATGGCTACACCTTC
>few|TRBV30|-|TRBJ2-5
CAWSVWGRETQYF
TGTGCCTGGAGTGTATGGGGGCGGGAGACCCAGTACTTC
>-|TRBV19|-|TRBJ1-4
CASSTRSANEKLFF
TGTGCCAGTAGTACGAGATCTGCTAATGAAAAACTGTTTTTT
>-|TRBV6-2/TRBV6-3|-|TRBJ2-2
CASSYPRPGELFF
TGTGCCAGCAGTTACCCTCGTCCCGGGGAGCTGTTTTTT
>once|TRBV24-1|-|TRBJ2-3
CATSDLVTDTQYF
TGTGCCACCAGTGATTTAGTCACAGATACGCAGTATTTT
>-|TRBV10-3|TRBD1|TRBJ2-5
CATARGQAQETQYF
TGTGCCACGGCCCGTGGACAGGCGCAAGAGACCCAGTACTTC
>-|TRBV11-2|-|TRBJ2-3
CASSLRLTDTQYF
TGTGCCAGCAGCTTGCGGCTCACAGATACGCAGTATTTT
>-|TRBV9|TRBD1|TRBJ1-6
CASSVAGQGNSPLHF
TGTGCCAGCAGCGTAGCGGGACAGGGGAATTCACCCCTCCACTTT
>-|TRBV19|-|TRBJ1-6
CASSMRTAFLYNSPLHF
TGTGCCAGTAGTATGCGGACAGCCTTCCTTTATAATTCACCCCTCCACTTT
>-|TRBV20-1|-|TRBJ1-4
CSAPSQEKLFF
TGCAGTGCCCCGAGTCAGGAAAAACTGTTTTTT
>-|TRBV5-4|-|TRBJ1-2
CASSLLVTGDYGYTF
TGTGCCAGCAGCTTGCTGGTTACAGGAGATTATGGCTACACCTTC
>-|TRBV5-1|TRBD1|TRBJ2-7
CASSRTGEGYEQYF
TGCGCCAGCAGTAGGACAGGGGAGGGCTACGAGCAGTACTTC
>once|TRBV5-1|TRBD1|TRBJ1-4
CASSLTQGVQLFF
TGCGCCAGCAGCTTGACTCAGGGGGTACAACTGTTTTTT
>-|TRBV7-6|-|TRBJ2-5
CASSSGPEETQYF
TGTGCCAGCAGCTCCGGGCCGGAGGAGACCCAGTACTTC
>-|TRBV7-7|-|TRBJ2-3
CASSLGRGYTQYF
TGTGCTAGCAGCTTAGGCCGGGGATATACGCAGTATTTT
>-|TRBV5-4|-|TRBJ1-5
CASSPLRKGHYSNQPQHF
TGTGCCAGCAGCCCCCTAAGAAAAGGCCACTATAGCAATCAGCCCCAGCATTTT
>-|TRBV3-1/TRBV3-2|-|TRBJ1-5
CASSQGGRSNQPQHF
TGTGCCAGCAGCCAAGGAGGACGTAGCAATCAGCCCCAGCATTTT
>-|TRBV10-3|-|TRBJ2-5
CAISEGQQETQYF
TGTGCCATCAGTGAAGGACAGCAAGAGACCCAGTACTTC
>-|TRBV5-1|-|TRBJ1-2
CASSLTGVPSYGYTF
TGCGCCAGCAGCTTGACGGGGGTCCCTAGCTATGGCTACACCTTC
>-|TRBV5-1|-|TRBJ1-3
CASSSAGLRSSGNTIYF
TGCGCCAGCAGCTCCGCGGGACTCCGGAGCTCTGGAAACACCATATATTTT
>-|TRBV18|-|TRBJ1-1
CASSLGSEAFF
TGTGCCAGCTCACTGGGCAGTGAAGCTTTCTTT
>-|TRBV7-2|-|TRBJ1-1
CASSFFRNTEAFF
TGTGCCAGCAGCTTCTTCCGGAACACTGAAGCTTTCTTT
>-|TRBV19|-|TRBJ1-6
CASRVRGAPLHF
TGTGCCAGTAGGGTCAGGGGTGCACCCCTCCACTTT
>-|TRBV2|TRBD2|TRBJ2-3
CASSDPSGDQPTTDTQYF
TGTGCCAGCAGTGATCCTAGCGGGGACCAACCAACCACAGATACGCAGTATTTT